This T cell receptor beta chain was found in a study of blood T cell repertoires in COVID-19. Study-wide background: COVID-19 samples, acute and convalescent, were from the United States, Italy and Spain. PBMCs, B-cell-depleted T cells, or T cells were the source of the cDNA or gDNA that made up the material.

Germline CDR1 MNHEY, CDR2 SVGAGI. CDR3 size: 16 residues. V lost 0 bases, J lost 6 bases, and 8 bases stayed unmatched. Original processing methods: The assay estimated nucleated cells by amplifying reference gene primers. Repertoires were generated with immunoSEQ multiplex PCR, while TCRdb's copy carries only in-frame clones and drops some. V, J and clone size are those of that table, while D and trimming were read from the DNA. The table includes roughly 270,000 clones, approximately 85% detected once. The chain has TRBV6-5 and TRBJ1-5; 7 bases line up with TRBD1. The clonotype originates from a man aged 45-65 years with active or convalescent COVID-19. Input material: peripheral blood. CDR3: CASSYSSQGGGQPQHF. CDR3 nucleotide sequence: TGTGCCAGCAGTTACTCGTCCCAAGGGGGCGGTCAGCCCCAGCATTTT.